The rows below give T cell receptor beta chains drawn from one sample of a study of vaccination effects on CD4 cells after COVID-19. These TCRs' antigens remain unknown. The repertoire was sequenced with immunoSEQ multiplex PCR; TCRdb's copy has only in-frame clones and lacks some. The sample contains 50,000 to 60,000 clones, 78% of which appear only once. The sample was CD4+ T cells from PBMCs cultured without peptide, taken after COVID-19 vaccination. These receptors were taken from a human donor who received a COVID-19 vaccine. Both conserved end residues are part of each CDR3. Each record gives: J gene, D gene, V gene, clone size, CDR3 protein, CDR3 DNA. D genes are given only for firm matches. Size values are once, few and many counts, or a class for expanded clones, and some rows have none.

TRBJ2-4,NA,TRBV19,NA,CASSPEGDIQYF,TGTGCCAGTAGTCCCGAGGGGGACATTCAGTACTTC
TRBJ2-2,TRBD1,TRBV4-2,NA,CASSQEANRGTGELFF,TGTGCCAGCAGCCAAGAGGCAAACAGGGGCACCGGGGAGCTGTTTTTT
TRBJ2-3,TRBD2,TRBV18,NA,CASSPPGLAGGTDTQYF,TGTGCCAGCTCACCACCTGGACTAGCGGGAGGGACAGATACGCAGTATTTT
TRBJ2-1,NA,TRBV7-9,NA,CASSFPGSYNEQFF,TGTGCCAGCAGCTTTCCCGGCTCCTACAATGAGCAGTTCTTC
TRBJ1-1,NA,TRBV7-9,NA,CASSSGLGTEAFF,TGTGCCAGCAGTTCCGGGCTGGGGACTGAAGCTTTCTTT
TRBJ2-1,TRBD2,TRBV2,NA,CASSEAWTSGMSYEQFF,TGTGCCAGCAGTGAAGCCTGGACTAGCGGGATGTCCTATGAGCAGTTCTTC
TRBJ1-4,NA,TRBV30,NA,CAWGRGEKLFF,TGTGCCTGGGGGCGGGGTGAAAAACTGTTTTTT
TRBJ1-1,TRBD1,TRBV9,few,CASSRGHGTEAFF,TGTGCCAGCAGTAGGGGGCATGGCACTGAAGCTTTCTTT
TRBJ1-5,NA,TRBV12-3/TRBV12-4,NA,CASSHSHGLPQHF,TGTGCCAGCAGTCACTCCCACGGGCTGCCCCAGCATTTT
TRBJ1-4,TRBD1,TRBV28,NA,CASTPGGTGDEKLFF,TGTGCCAGCACTCCTGGCGGGACAGGGGACGAAAAACTGTTTTTT
TRBJ1-1,NA,TRBV19,NA,CASSIIGLEAFF,TGTGCCAGTAGTATTATAGGCCTCGAAGCTTTCTTT
TRBJ2-7,TRBD1,TRBV19,NA,CASRTGTGVYEQYF,TGTGCCAGTAGGACCGGGACAGGGGTCTACGAGCAGTACTTC
TRBJ2-2,TRBD2,TRBV11-2,NA,CASSPRGGNTGELFF,TGTGCCAGCAGCCCCCGGGGGGGGAACACCGGGGAGCTGTTTTTT
TRBJ1-2,TRBD1,TRBV6-5,NA,CASSLYRGLHYGYTF,TGTGCCAGCAGTCTATACAGGGGGCTTCACTATGGCTACACCTTC
TRBJ1-1,TRBD1,TRBV4-1,NA,CASSQGAGGKGRTEAFF,TGCGCCAGCAGCCAAGGGGCAGGGGGTAAGGGTCGGACTGAAGCTTTCTTT
TRBJ1-1,NA,TRBV6-1,NA,CASSEEGPGLTLNTEAFF,TGTGCCAGCAGTGAAGAAGGCCCAGGGTTGACCCTGAACACTGAAGCTTTCTTT
TRBJ2-7,TRBD2,TRBV5-5,NA,CASSFGPTSAYEQYF,TGTGCCAGCAGCTTCGGGCCGACTAGCGCCTACGAGCAGTACTTC
TRBJ1-2,NA,TRBV19,NA,CASSNFQASGGYTF,TGTGCCAGTAGTAACTTTCAGGCCTCGGGAGGCTACACCTTC
TRBJ2-1,TRBD1,TRBV30,few,CAWSQTDRGKQFF,TGTGCCTGGAGCCAAACTGACAGGGGGAAGCAGTTCTTC
TRBJ2-3,TRBD1,TRBV10-3,NA,CAISRTGTNTDTQYF,TGTGCCATCAGCAGGACAGGAACCAACACAGATACGCAGTATTTT
TRBJ1-2,NA,TRBV3-1/TRBV3-2,NA,CASSQDRTGYTF,TGTGCCAGCAGCCAAGATAGAACAGGCTACACCTTC
TRBJ1-2,NA,TRBV10-3,few,CAISESGGNGYTF,TGTGCCATCAGTGAGTCGGGGGGTAATGGCTACACCTTC
TRBJ2-7,TRBD1,TRBV2,NA,CASSSDRGPYEQYF,TGTGCCAGCAGCTCGGACAGGGGCCCTTACGAGCAGTACTTC
TRBJ2-5,NA,TRBV5-1,NA,CASSLKGETQYF,TGCGCCAGCAGCTTAAAGGGAGAGACCCAGTACTTC
TRBJ1-3,NA,TRBV10-3,NA,CAISESGRTGNTIYF,TGTGCCATCAGTGAGTCCGGAAGGACTGGAAACACCATATATTTT
TRBJ1-5,NA,TRBV3-1/TRBV3-2,NA,CASSQGYIYNQPQHF,TGTGCCAGCAGCCAAGGTTACATCTACAATCAGCCCCAGCATTTT
TRBJ1-3,NA,TRBV28,NA,CASRLSGNTIYF,TGTGCCAGCAGGCTCTCTGGAAACACCATATATTTT
TRBJ2-3,NA,TRBV5-4,once,CASSEDTDTQYF,TGTGCCAGCAGCGAAGACACAGATACGCAGTATTTT
TRBJ1-6,TRBD1,TRBV6-5,NA,CAGGQGYNSPLHF,TGTGCCGGTGGACAGGGCTATAATTCACCCCTCCACTTT
TRBJ1-3,TRBD1,TRBV5-4,NA,CASSPGQAVSGNTIYF,TGTGCCAGCAGCCCGGGACAGGCCGTCTCTGGAAACACCATATATTTT
TRBJ1-2,NA,TRBV5-1,NA,CASSLMSGSGYGYTF,TGCGCCAGCAGCTTGATGTCAGGGTCGGGCTATGGCTACACCTTC
TRBJ1-6,NA,TRBV9,NA,CASSVAPGPNSPLHF,TGTGCCAGCAGCGTAGCCCCAGGCCCAAATTCACCCCTCCACTTT
TRBJ2-7,TRBD1,TRBV5-1,NA,CASSSGTGTYEQYF,TGCGCCAGCAGCTCCGGGACAGGAACCTACGAGCAGTACTTC
TRBJ2-7,NA,TRBV12-5,once,CASGSGPPHSYEQYF,TGTGCTAGTGGTTCTGGCCCACCTCACTCCTACGAGCAGTACTTC
TRBJ1-5,TRBD1,TRBV19,NA,CASSPVGTGQRNQPQHF,TGTGCCAGTAGTCCAGTGGGGACAGGGCAACGCAATCAGCCCCAGCATTTT
TRBJ1-2,NA,TRBV6-5,NA,CASSFGRASGYTF,TGTGCCAGCAGTTTCGGGAGGGCGAGTGGCTACACCTTC
TRBJ1-2,TRBD1,TRBV10-3,NA,CAISESNAGGGYGYTF,TGTGCCATCAGTGAGTCTAATGCAGGGGGAGGCTATGGCTACACCTTC
TRBJ2-5,TRBD1,TRBV5-1,NA,CASSLGTGETQYF,TGCGCCAGCAGCCTCGGGACAGGAGAGACCCAGTACTTC
TRBJ2-7,NA,TRBV5-8,NA,CASSLAGARLSYEQYF,TGTGCCAGCAGCTTGGCCGGGGCCCGACTGTCCTACGAGCAGTACTTC
TRBJ2-1,NA,TRBV5-1,NA,CASSIDNEQFF,TGCGCCAGCAGCATCGACAATGAGCAGTTCTTC
TRBJ2-7,NA,TRBV6-2/TRBV6-3,NA,CASSRGEPVLYEQYF,TGTGCCAGCAGTAGGGGAGAGCCCGTGCTGTACGAGCAGTACTTC